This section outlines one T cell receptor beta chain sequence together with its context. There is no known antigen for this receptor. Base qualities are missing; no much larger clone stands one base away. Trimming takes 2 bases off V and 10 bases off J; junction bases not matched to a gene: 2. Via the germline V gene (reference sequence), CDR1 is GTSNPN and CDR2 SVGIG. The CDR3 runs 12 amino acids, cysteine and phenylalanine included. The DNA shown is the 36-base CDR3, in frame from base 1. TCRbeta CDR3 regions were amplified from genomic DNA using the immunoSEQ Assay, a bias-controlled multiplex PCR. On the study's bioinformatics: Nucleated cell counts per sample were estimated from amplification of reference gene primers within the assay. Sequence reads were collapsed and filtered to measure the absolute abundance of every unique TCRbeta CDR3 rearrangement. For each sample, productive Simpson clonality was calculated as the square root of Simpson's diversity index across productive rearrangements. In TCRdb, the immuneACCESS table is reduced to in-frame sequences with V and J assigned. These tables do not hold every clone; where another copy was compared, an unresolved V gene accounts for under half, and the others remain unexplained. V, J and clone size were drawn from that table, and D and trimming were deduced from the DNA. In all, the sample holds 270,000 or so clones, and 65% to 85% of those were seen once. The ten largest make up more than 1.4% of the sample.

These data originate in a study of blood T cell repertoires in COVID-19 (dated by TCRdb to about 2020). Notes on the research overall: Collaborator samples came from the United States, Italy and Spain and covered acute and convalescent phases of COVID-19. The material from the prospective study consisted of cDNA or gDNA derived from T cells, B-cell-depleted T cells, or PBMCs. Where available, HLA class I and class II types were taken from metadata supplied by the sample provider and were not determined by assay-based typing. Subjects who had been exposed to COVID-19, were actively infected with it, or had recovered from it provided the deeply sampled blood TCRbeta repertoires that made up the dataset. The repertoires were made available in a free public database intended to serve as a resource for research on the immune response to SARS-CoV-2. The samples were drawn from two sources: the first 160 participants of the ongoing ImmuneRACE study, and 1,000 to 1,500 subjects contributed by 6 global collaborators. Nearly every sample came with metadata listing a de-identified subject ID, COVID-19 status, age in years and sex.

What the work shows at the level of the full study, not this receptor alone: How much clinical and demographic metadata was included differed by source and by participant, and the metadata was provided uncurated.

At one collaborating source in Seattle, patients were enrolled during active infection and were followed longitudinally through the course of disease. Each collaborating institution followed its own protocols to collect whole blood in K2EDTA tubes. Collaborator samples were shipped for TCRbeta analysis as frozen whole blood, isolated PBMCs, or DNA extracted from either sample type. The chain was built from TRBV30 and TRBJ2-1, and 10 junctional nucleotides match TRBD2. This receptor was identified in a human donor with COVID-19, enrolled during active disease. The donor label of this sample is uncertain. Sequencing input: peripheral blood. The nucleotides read TGTGCCTGGAGTCGTAGCGGGGGGGAGCAGTTCTTC. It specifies CAWSRSGGEQFF.